This passage covers 23 T cell receptor beta chains from one sample sequenced in a study of blood T cell repertoires in COVID-19. Repertoires were generated with immunoSEQ multiplex PCR, while TCRdb's copy carries only in-frame clones and drops some. The table has around 77,000 clones, approximately 90% seen once. The sequencing sample was made of peripheral blood. All receptors derive from a woman aged 60 to 75 with active COVID-19.

The chain joins TRBV4-1 to TRBJ2-1, with 8 bases fitting TRBD2. From germline, CDR1 is MGHRA and CDR2 YSYEKL. V trimming: 0 bases; J trimming: 7 bases; junction bases outside the gene matches: 8. The CDR3 runs 16 residues. Written as DNA, the CDR3 is TGCGCCAGCAGCCAAGATGTAAGCGGGAGTTATAATGAGCAGTTCTTC. Its protein is CASSQDVSGSYNEQFF.

Here the CDR3 reads CASSLAQGGAGVYGYTF. DNA for the CDR3: TGCGCCAGCAGCTTGGCACAGGGAGGGGCAGGAGTCTATGGCTACACCTTC. The rearrangement joins TRBV5-1 to TRBJ1-2; tentatively, D is TRBD1 (6 bases). CDR3 size: 17 residues. CDR1 is SGHRS and CDR2 is YFSETQ in the germline V gene. V dropped 0 bases and J dropped 4 bases, with 19 bases sitting between them.

The J gene is TRBJ2-3, the V gene TRBV5-1, with TRBD1 as a possible D gene (10 bases). Trimming stripped 4 bases from V and 1 base from J, with 19 bases between. Germline assignment: CDR1 SGHRS and CDR2 YFSETQ. CDR3 length equals 17 residues. CDR3 protein: CASSPPSGTGGTDTQYF. CDR3 nucleotides: TGCGCCAGCAGCCCGCCTAGCGGGACAGGGGGCACAGATACGCAGTATTTT.

The chain links TRBV11-3 to TRBJ2-1, with 16 bases matching TRBD2. J was trimmed by 7 bases and V by 5 bases; bases with no gene match: 5. CDR1 and CDR2 from the germline V gene are SGHNT and YENEEA. The CDR3 is 16 residues long. In DNA form, the CDR3 reads TGTGCCAGCAGCCCCGGGACTAGCGGGAGGGGGAATGAGCAGTTCTTC. Its translation is CASSPGTSGRGNEQFF.

This clone was seen only once. This chain links TRBV13 with TRBJ2-5; unclear D gene. The CDR3 contains 13 residues. CDR1 is PRHDT and CDR2 is FYEKMQ in the germline V gene (reference sequence). The germline V and J ends were trimmed by 1 base and 2 bases, with 5 bases remaining between them. The CDR3 spells CASSLALQETQYF. CDR3 DNA sequence: TGTGCCAGCAGCTTAGCGTTGCAAGAGACCCAGTACTTC.

The rearrangement uses TRBV27 and TRBJ2-1; 7 bases are a match to TRBD2. CDR1 MNHEY and CDR2 SMNVEV come from the germline V gene (reference sequence). The CDR3 sequence is 17 residues long. The trim removed 4 bases at V and 4 bases at J, leaving 13 bases unmatched. CDR3 loop: CASSSQDAAGPYNEQFF. CDR3 coding DNA: TGTGCCAGCAGTTCGCAGGATGCAGCGGGACCATACAATGAGCAGTTCTTC.

The V gene is TRBV23-1, the J gene TRBJ2-5; TRBD2 agrees at 15 bases. TRBV23-1 is recorded as an ORF, its role being uncertain. The length of the CDR3 is 21 residues. V lost 7 bases to trimming and J lost 4 bases; unmatched junction nucleotides: 22. Written as DNA, the CDR3 is TGCGCCAGCACCCAGGAGGGGGACTCCGGGACTAGCGGGAGGCGGCGAGAGACCCAGTACTTC. This encodes CASTQEGDSGTSGRRRETQYF.

The V call is TRBV7-8, the J call TRBJ2-1, with D possibly being TRBD2 (7 bases). Germline V gene data show CDR1 as SGHVS and CDR2 as FQNEAQ. V was clipped by 5 bases and J by 4 bases, with 24 bases between them. The CDR3 length is 18 residues. CDR3 in amino acids: CASSEDSGAGEPYNEQFF. CDR3 nucleotides: TGTGCCAGCAGCGAGGACTCGGGGGCGGGAGAACCTTACAATGAGCAGTTCTTC.

This chain joins TRBV18 and TRBJ2-4; the D gene is possibly TRBD2 (6 bases). This CDR3 is 14 amino acids long. Germline loops: CDR1 KGHSH, CDR2 LQKENI. V lost 5 bases and J lost 6, with 14 bases in between. The CDR3: CASSAVGTSNIQYF. The CDR3 nucleotides read TGTGCCAGCTCAGCAGTGGGGACTTCAAACATTCAGTACTTC.

The chain joins TRBV24-1 to TRBJ1-1; a possible D gene is TRBD1 (5 bases). The CDR3 spans 15 residues. The germline gives CDR1 KGHDR, CDR2 SFDVKD. V was shortened by 2 bases and J by 8 bases, with 17 bases between the two germline ends. For the CDR3, the DNA is TGTGCCACCAGTGATTCCCCCCCGGGGGACCGCGAAGCTTTCTTT. It encodes CATSDSPPGDREAFF.

This clone appeared once. The gene calls are TRBV5-6 and TRBJ2-6; the D gene is possibly TRBD1 (6 bases). V shed 3 bases and J shed 1 base, with 8 bases lying between them. The germline V gene encodes CDR1 SGHDT and CDR2 YYEEEE. The CDR3 covers 15 residues. CDR3 sequence (DNA): TGTGCCAGCAGCTCTACAGGGTCTGGGGCCAACGTCCTGACTTTC. Translated, it gives CASSSTGSGANVLTF.

This clone was found once. The chain combines TRBV19 with TRBJ1-5; the D is unclear. V lost 1 base and J 4 bases, leaving 5 bases between the germline ends. The CDR3 runs to 13 residues. Germline V gene sequence: CDR1 LNHDA, CDR2 SQIVND (reference sequence). Written as DNA, the CDR3 is TGTGCCAGTAGTATAGCTGTAAATCAGCCCCAGCATTTT. Its protein is CASSIAVNQPQHF. The entire variable domain, with the rest obtained from reference TRBV19 and TRBJ1-5, is as follows: DGGITQSPKYLFRKEGQNVTLSCEQNLNHDAMYWYRQDPGQGLRLIYYSQIVNDFQKGDIAEGYSVSREKKESFPLTVTSAQKNPTAFYLCASSIAVNQPQHFGDGTRLSIL.

The chain links TRBV24-1 to TRBJ2-5; no clear D. The V end lost 3 bases, the J end lost 0 bases, and 16 bases lay between the germline ends. CDR3 length equals 17 residues. CDR1 and CDR2 from the germline V gene are KGHDR and SFDVKD. The CDR3 reads CATSDRRVPAYQETQYF. The CDR3 region has the DNA TGTGCCACCAGTGATCGACGGGTACCAGCGTACCAAGAGACCCAGTACTTC.

The chain employs TRBV7-2 and TRBJ2-5; TRBD2 matches 11 bases. Losses at the gene ends were 5 bases for V and 4 bases for J; bases not matched to a gene: 6. Germline CDR1 and CDR2: SGHTA and FQGNSA. This CDR3 comprises 15 residues. Here the CDR3 DNA reads TGTGCCAGCAGCCCCTCCACTAGCGGGGGAGAGACCCAGTACTTC. Translating gives CASSPSTSGGETQYF.

This chain uses TRBV4-1 with TRBJ2-7; D gene uncertain. The CDR3 loop spans 11 amino acids. Germline CDR1 reads MGHRA; CDR2 reads YSYEKL. Between the trimmed V and J ends, which lost 0 bases and 6 bases, there was a span of 3 bases. The CDR3 loop reads CASSQDREQYF. The CDR3 DNA sequence: TGCGCCAGCAGCCAAGATCGCGAGCAGTACTTC.

V is TRBV9 and J is TRBJ2-1; 8 nucleotides agree with TRBD2. V trimming: 3 bases; J trimming: 10 bases; junction bases outside the gene matches: 12. CDR1 is SGDLS, CDR2 YYNGEE, per germline. The length of the CDR3 is 15 residues. In DNA form, the CDR3 reads TGTGCCAGCAGCGACCCGGGACTAGGGATAAGAGAGCAGTTCTTC. Its protein is CASSDPGLGIREQFF.

The V call is TRBV2, the J call TRBJ2-1, with D possibly being TRBD1 (7 bases). Trimming took 5 bases from V and 6 from J, leaving 14 bases between them. The CDR3 length is 14 residues. From germline, CDR1 is SNHLY and CDR2 FYNNEI. The CDR3 sequence is CASSLDREVNEQFF. Here the CDR3 DNA reads TGTGCCAGCAGTTTAGACAGGGAGGTCAATGAGCAGTTCTTC. The entire variable domain, with the rest obtained from reference TRBV2 and TRBJ2-1, is as follows: EPEVTQTPSHQVTQMGQEVILRCVPISNHLYFYWYRQILGQKVEFLVSFYNNEISEKSEIFDDQFSVERPDGSNFTLKIRSTKLEDSAMYFCASSLDREVNEQFFGPGTRLTVL.

The chain is built from TRBV18 and TRBJ2-1, with 7 positions matching TRBD1. CDR3 size: 13 residues. The V gene's germline CDR1 is KGHSH and CDR2 LQKENI. V gave up 4 bases and J gave up 7 bases; unmatched junction bases: 4. CDR3 sequence reads: CASSRTGRNEQFF. DNA for the CDR3: TGTGCCAGCTCACGGACAGGAAGAAATGAGCAGTTCTTC.

V gene TRBV2 combines with J gene TRBJ1-5; D is unclear. Trimming cost V 6 bases and J 0 bases, with 12 bases left between them. CDR1 SNHLY and CDR2 FYNNEI come from the germline V gene. This CDR3 has 15 residues. As DNA, the CDR3 is TGTGCCAGCAGGAGGGAAAGGCATAGCAATCAGCCCCAGCATTTT. This sequence encodes CASRRERHSNQPQHF. The variable domain in full, completed from reference TRBV2 and TRBJ1-5, reads EPEVTQTPSHQVTQMGQEVILRCVPISNHLYFYWYRQILGQKVEFLVSFYNNEISEKSEIFDDQFSVERPDGSNFTLKIRSTKLEDSAMYFCASRRERHSNQPQHFGDGTRLSIL.

This clone showed up just once. This chain connects TRBV11-2 to TRBJ1-5; 7 positions agree with TRBD1. The length of the CDR3 is 13 residues. With 5 bases clipped from V and 5 bases from J, the junction kept 3 bases outside the gene matches. Per germline, CDR1 SGHAT and CDR2 FQNNGV. The CDR3 DNA is TGTGCCAGCAGCCCCGACAGGGATCAGCCCCAGCATTTT. Translating it yields CASSPDRDQPQHF.

The chain links TRBV4-2 to TRBJ2-3, with TRBD2 matching 7 bases. With V trimmed by 0 bases and J by 0 bases, 9 bases remained unmatched. Germline V CDR1 and CDR2: LGHNA, YNFKEQ. There are 18 residues in the CDR3. Written as DNA, the CDR3 is TGTGCCAGCAGCCAAGACGTCGGGCTAGCGGAAAGCACAGATACGCAGTATTTT. This translates into CASSQDVGLAESTDTQYF.

This clone was counted once. J is TRBJ2-1 and V is TRBV7-6, with 9 bases identical to TRBD1. This CDR3 is built from 15 residues. CDR1 SGHVS and CDR2 FNYEAQ come from the germline V gene. V trimming: 6 bases; J trimming: 2 bases; junction bases outside the gene matches: 5. The CDR3 reads CASSSGQGPYNEQFF. CDR3 in DNA: TGTGCCAGCAGTTCCGGACAGGGGCCCTACAATGAGCAGTTCTTC.

This clone came up once. The V call is TRBV5-1, the J call TRBJ1-1; 10 nucleotides align to TRBD1. The CDR3 runs to 16 residues. The trim removed 1 base at V and 2 bases at J, leaving 5 bases unmatched. Germline V gives CDR1 SGHRS, CDR2 YFSETQ. The CDR3 spells CASSLPPTGGNTEAFF. Written as DNA, the CDR3 is TGCGCCAGCAGCTTGCCACCGACAGGGGGCAACACTGAAGCTTTCTTT.